Listed here are 10 T cell receptor beta chains from one sample, sequenced in a study of OX40 agonist ivuxolimab in advanced cancers. Produced via immunoSEQ multiplex PCR; TCRdb's table is partial and in-frame only. Altogether roughly 73,000 clones are present, around 88% being singletons, with the ten largest covering approximately 2.1%. This specimen was CD4+ or CD8+ T cells sorted from blood, taken in a trial of the OX40 agonist ivuxolimab. All receptors derive from an adult with an advanced solid tumor such as melanoma, head and neck, liver or kidney cancer.

The V gene is TRBV6-5, the J gene TRBJ1-5; 10 bases are a match to TRBD1. This CDR3 has 13 residues. The V gene's germline CDR1 is MNHEY and CDR2 SVGAGI. V lost 6 bases and J lost 6; bases outside the gene matches: 2. In nucleotides, the CDR3 is TGTGCCAGCAGGGACAGGGGGACTCAGCCCCAGCATTTT. As protein: CASRDRGTQPQHF.

The V call is TRBV5-1, the J call TRBJ2-1; D is perhaps TRBD1 or TRBD2 (6 bases each). This CDR3 has 14 amino acids. Trimming shortened V by 0 bases and J by 10 bases, and 14 bases separated the two germline ends. CDR1 and CDR2 from the germline V gene are SGHRS and YFSETQ. As DNA, the CDR3 is TGCGCCAGCAGCTTGGAGCTTGGGGGGCACGAGCAGTTCTTC. Its translation is CASSLELGGHEQFF.

The V and J genes are TRBV27 and TRBJ1-1; D not certain. The CDR3 consists of 15 residues. The ends were cut back, 8 bases at V and 1 base at J, with 17 bases in the middle. Germline loops: CDR1 MNHEY, CDR2 SMNVEV (reference sequence). The CDR3 DNA is TGTGCCAGCTATTCTAATAGGGCGACGAACACTGAAGCTTTCTTT. Its protein is CASYSNRATNTEAFF.

The CDR3 sequence: CASSEGTAEPQHF. For the CDR3, the DNA is TGTGCCAGCAGTGAAGGGACGGCCGAGCCCCAGCATTTT. This sequence joins TRBV6-1 and TRBJ1-5, with unresolved D. This CDR3 region has 13 residues. Between the trimmed V and J ends, which lost 1 base and 8 bases, there was a span of 9 bases. CDR1 is MNHNS and CDR2 is SASEGT in the germline V gene.

V usage is TRBV5-5 and J usage is TRBJ2-5; 7 bases align to TRBD2. With 2 bases clipped from V and 5 bases from J, the junction kept 6 bases outside the gene matches. CDR1 and CDR2 from the germline V gene are SGHKS and YYEKEE (reference sequence). The length of the CDR3 is 14 residues. CDR3 DNA sequence: TGTGCCAGCAGCTTTGGGGAGGGCCGGGAGACCCAGTACTTC. Amino acids: CASSFGEGRETQYF. Together with reference TRBV5-5 and TRBJ2-5, the CDR3 gives the full variable domain: DAGVTQSPTHLIKTRGQQVTLRCSPISGHKSVSWYQQVLGQGPQFIFQYYEKEERGRGNFPDRFSARQFPNYSSELNVNALLLGDSALYLCASSFGEGRETQYFGPGTRLLVL.

J is TRBJ1-1 and V is TRBV5-6, with D possibly matching TRBD1 (5 bases). This CDR3 is 12 amino acids long. V dropped 0 bases and J dropped 10 bases, with 10 bases sitting between them. The germline CDR1 and CDR2 sequences are SGHDT and YYEEEE. CDR3 residues: CASSLEQRGAFF. CDR3 nucleotide sequence: TGTGCCAGCAGCTTGGAACAGAGGGGAGCTTTCTTT.

The genes are TRBV19 and TRBJ1-2; D is unclear. CDR3 size: 15 residues. Trimming pared 3 bases from V and 3 bases from J, leaving 14 bases between. The germline gives CDR1 LNHDA, CDR2 SQIVND (reference sequence). CDR3 in amino acids: CASSITGNPDYGYTF. The CDR3, as DNA: TGTGCCAGTAGTATCACCGGGAATCCCGACTATGGCTACACCTTC.

The chain employs TRBV5-4 and TRBJ2-6; the match to TRBD1 covers 8 bases. Per the germline V gene, CDR1 is SGHNT and CDR2 is YYREEE (reference sequence). J lost 4 bases, V lost 3 bases, and 12 bases had no gene match. This CDR3 is built from 18 residues. This CDR3 is CASSSGGGNMLGANVLTF. Written as DNA, the CDR3 is TGTGCCAGCAGCTCAGGGGGCGGGAATATGCTCGGGGCCAACGTCCTGACTTTC.

The rearrangement uses TRBV5-6 and TRBJ2-1, with a possible D match to TRBD1 (6 bases). Germline V gene sequence: CDR1 SGHDT, CDR2 YYEEEE. Between the trimmed V and J ends, which lost 0 bases and 13 bases, there was a span of 20 bases. The CDR3 is 15 amino acids. The DNA of the CDR3 is TGTGCCAGCAGCTTGGTTCGTGACAGGCTCAGAGGACAGTTCTTC. It translates to CASSLVRDRLRGQFF.

This clone was observed a handful of times. V gene TRBV2 combines with J gene TRBJ2-1; D call uncertain. The germline V gene has CDR1 SNHLY and CDR2 FYNNEI. The CDR3 totals 11 residues. Between the trimmed V and J ends, which lost 3 bases and 3 bases, there was a span of 0 bases. The CDR3 here is CASSDYNEQFF. As DNA, the CDR3 is TGTGCCAGCAGTGACTACAATGAGCAGTTCTTC.